Following are 2 T cell receptor beta chains from one sample sequenced in a study of cytomegalovirus exposure and HLA in healthy donors. The PCR employed 60 Vbeta primers together with 13 Jbeta primers. Measured with immunoSEQ multiplex PCR; TCRdb has only the in-frame clones, and not every one. The sample yields 190,000 or so clones, less than 85% seen once. Material for sequencing was PBMCs. The receptors here all came from a boy aged 5 to 17 in good health and CMV-seronegative.

The J gene is TRBJ2-7, the V gene TRBV27; 15 bases are a match to TRBD2. This CDR3 is 18 amino acids long. CDR1 is MNHEY, CDR2 SMNVEV, per germline (reference sequence). V gave up 5 bases and J gave up 6 bases; unmatched junction bases: 14. The CDR3 sequence is CASSPTVYGLAGGLEQYF. In nucleotides, the CDR3 is TGTGCCAGCAGTCCAACCGTTTACGGACTAGCGGGGGGGCTCGAGCAGTACTTC.

Only one count was recorded for this clone. V and J are TRBV18 and TRBJ2-3; possibly TRBD2 for D (5 bases). The V and J ends lost 3 bases and 6 bases respectively, with 22 bases between them. CDR3 size: 17 residues. Germline V lookup: CDR1 KGHSH, CDR2 LQKENI. CDR3 residues: CASSPLGSSPRQDTQYF. CDR3 DNA sequence: TGTGCCAGCTCACCCCTAGGGAGCAGCCCACGTCAGGATACGCAGTATTTT.